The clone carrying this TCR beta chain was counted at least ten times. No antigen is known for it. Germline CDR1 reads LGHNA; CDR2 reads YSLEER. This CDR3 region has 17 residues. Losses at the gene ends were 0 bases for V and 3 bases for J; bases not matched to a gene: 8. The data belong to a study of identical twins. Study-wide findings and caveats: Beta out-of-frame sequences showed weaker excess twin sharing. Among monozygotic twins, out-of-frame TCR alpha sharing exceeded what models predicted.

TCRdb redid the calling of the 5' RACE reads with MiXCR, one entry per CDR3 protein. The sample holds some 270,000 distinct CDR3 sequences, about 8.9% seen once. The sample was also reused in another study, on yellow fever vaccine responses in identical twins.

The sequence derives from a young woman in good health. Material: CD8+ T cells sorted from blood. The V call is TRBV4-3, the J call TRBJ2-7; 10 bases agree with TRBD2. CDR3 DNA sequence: TGCGCCAGCAGCCAAGACCCTAGCGGGAGTCCCTTCTACGAGCAGTACTTC. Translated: CASSQDPSGSPFYEQYF.